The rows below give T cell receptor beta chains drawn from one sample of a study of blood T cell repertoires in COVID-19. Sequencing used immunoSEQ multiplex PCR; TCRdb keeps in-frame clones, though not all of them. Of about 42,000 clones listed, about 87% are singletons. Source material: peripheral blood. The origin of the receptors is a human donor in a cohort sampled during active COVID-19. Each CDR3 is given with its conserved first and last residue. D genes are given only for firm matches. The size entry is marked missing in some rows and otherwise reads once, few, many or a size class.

CDR3nt: TGCGCCAGCAGCTTGGACAAGAGCACAGATACGCAGTATTTT
CDR3aa: CASSLDKSTDTQYF
j_gene: TRBJ2-3
abundance: once
v_gene: TRBV5-1
d_gene: -

CDR3nt: TGTGCCAGCAGTGAAGCGCAGGGATGGACTGAAGCTTTCTTT
CDR3aa: CASSEAQGWTEAFF
j_gene: TRBJ1-1
abundance: -
v_gene: TRBV6-1
d_gene: -

CDR3nt: TGTGCCAGCAGCAAAGGATTGTTCGCCAGGCGTGGCAATCAGCCCCAGCATTTT
CDR3aa: CASSKGLFARRGNQPQHF
j_gene: TRBJ1-5
abundance: -
v_gene: TRBV28
d_gene: -

CDR3nt: TGTGCCAGCAGCCAAGTCAAAAACTCCTACAATGAGCAGTTCTTC
CDR3aa: CASSQVKNSYNEQFF
j_gene: TRBJ2-1
abundance: -
v_gene: TRBV3-1/TRBV3-2
d_gene: -

CDR3nt: TGTGCCAGCTCACCCGGTTCGGGGAACTATGGCTACACCTTC
CDR3aa: CASSPGSGNYGYTF
j_gene: TRBJ1-2
abundance: few
v_gene: TRBV18
d_gene: -

CDR3nt: TGCAGCGTTGGTCGATACAGGGGGTCGTCGAACACTGAAGCTTTCTTT
CDR3aa: CSVGRYRGSSNTEAFF
j_gene: TRBJ1-1
abundance: -
v_gene: TRBV29-1
d_gene: TRBD1

CDR3nt: TGTGCCAGCTCACCATTTCAGGGCAATCAGCCCCAGCATTTT
CDR3aa: CASSPFQGNQPQHF
j_gene: TRBJ1-5
abundance: -
v_gene: TRBV18
d_gene: -

CDR3nt: TGTGCCAGCAGCTTGGAACAGGAAGCCTCCTACGAGCAGTACTTC
CDR3aa: CASSLEQEASYEQYF
j_gene: TRBJ2-7
abundance: -
v_gene: TRBV5-6
d_gene: -

CDR3nt: TGCGCCAGCAGCCTCGAGTGGGGGGGGGTTTACAATGAGCAGTTCTTC
CDR3aa: CASSLEWGGVYNEQFF
j_gene: TRBJ2-1
abundance: -
v_gene: TRBV4-3
d_gene: TRBD2

CDR3nt: TGTGCCAGCAGCTTGGGGACACATGGAAACACCATATATTTT
CDR3aa: CASSLGTHGNTIYF
j_gene: TRBJ1-3
abundance: -
v_gene: TRBV5-4
d_gene: -

CDR3nt: TGTGCCAGCAGCGGACCAGACTCAGGACAGGGGTCTAACTATGGCTACACCTTC
CDR3aa: CASSGPDSGQGSNYGYTF
j_gene: TRBJ1-2
abundance: few
v_gene: TRBV7-9
d_gene: TRBD1

CDR3nt: TGTGCCAGCAGTGAGCAGGGACTAGCTCGGGGAGAGACCCAGTACTTC
CDR3aa: CASSEQGLARGETQYF
j_gene: TRBJ2-5
abundance: -
v_gene: TRBV2
d_gene: TRBD2

CDR3nt: TGTGCCAGCAGCCAAAGATTTGACAGGGATAAAGCTGGTGAGATTTCAAACTATGGCTACACCTTC
CDR3aa: CASSQRFDRDKAGEISNYGYTF
j_gene: TRBJ1-2
abundance: -
v_gene: TRBV3-1/TRBV3-2
d_gene: TRBD1